Shown below are 10 T cell receptor beta chains from a single sample sequenced in a study of blood T cell repertoires in COVID-19. Generated by immunoSEQ multiplex PCR, the TCRdb table keeps only in-frame clones and is missing some. Of about 300,000 clones in the sample, around 87% were seen once. Material for sequencing was peripheral blood. The receptor source for this set is a woman aged 40 to 49 who had recovered from COVID-19.

V is TRBV5-1 and J is TRBJ1-2, with 7 bases that match TRBD1. V was clipped by 3 bases and J by 13 bases; unmatched bases: 15. Per germline, CDR1 SGHRS and CDR2 YFSETQ. This CDR3 is 14 amino acids long. CDR3 residues: CASSSGTEFLESTF. CDR3 sequence (DNA): TGCGCCAGCAGCTCGGGGACAGAGTTCCTAGAGAGCACCTTC.

The chain uses TRBV18 and TRBJ1-1; D not certain. V lost 0 bases and J 6 bases, leaving 17 bases between the germline ends. Germline CDR1 is KGHSH and CDR2 is LQKENI. The CDR3 consists of 16 residues. For the CDR3, the DNA is TGTGCCAGCTCACCACCGTTCGGTAGAGCCGAGGCTGAAGCTTTCTTT. It yields the protein CASSPPFGRAEAEAFF.

This clone appeared a few times. V and J are TRBV6-5 and TRBJ1-1, with a tentative D call TRBD1 (5 bases). CDR1 is MNHEY and CDR2 is SVGAGI in the germline V gene. Trimming took off 7 bases at V and 3 bases at J, with 12 bases between the two ends. There are 13 residues in the CDR3. The CDR3 coding sequence is TGTGCCAGCACTCAATGGGGGGACACTGAAGCTTTCTTT. It codes for CASTQWGDTEAFF.

The gene calls are TRBV12-3 or TRBV12-4 and TRBJ1-2; D not certain. V shed 7 bases and J shed 8 bases, with 17 bases lying between them. The CDR3 length is 13 residues. The CDR3 DNA reads TGTGCCAGCACTTTGTCCTGGAGAGGCGGCTACACCTTC. Encoded protein: CASTLSWRGGYTF.

This sequence joins TRBV6-5 and TRBJ2-7; perhaps TRBD1 as D (5 bases). Between the trimmed V and J ends, which lost 4 bases and 7 bases, there was a span of 14 bases. The CDR3 is 13 residues long. The germline V gene has CDR1 MNHEY and CDR2 SVGAGI. The CDR3 DNA follows: TGTGCCAGCAGTTTTGACGTAGCAGGGGAGCAGTACTTC. This sequence encodes CASSFDVAGEQYF.

This clone has just a few counts. The genes are TRBV7-3 and TRBJ1-2; D remains unclear. This CDR3 region has 15 residues. Trimming took off 1 base at V and 2 bases at J, with 11 bases between the two ends. Germline V gene data show CDR1 as SGHTA and CDR2 as FQGTGA. This chain's CDR3 is CASSLKAGGNYGYTF. DNA for the CDR3: TGTGCCAGCAGCTTAAAGGCTGGAGGGAACTATGGCTACACCTTC.

This chain joins TRBV29-1 and TRBJ1-1; possible D gene TRBD1, 5 bases. Trimming pared 7 bases from V and 1 base from J, leaving 16 bases between. Germline assignment: CDR1 SQVTM and CDR2 ANQGSEA. This CDR3 spans 14 amino acids. This CDR3 is CSAMLTDTNTEAFF. Here the CDR3 DNA reads TGCAGCGCCATGTTGACAGATACGAACACTGAAGCTTTCTTT.

The J gene is TRBJ1-1, the V gene TRBV6-5; no clear D gene. This CDR3 is 13 amino acids long. Germline values: CDR1 MNHEY, CDR2 SVGAGI. The V end was cut by 0 bases, the J end by 8 bases, with 10 bases between. The CDR3 DNA follows: TGTGCCAGCAGTTACTCGAGGAACTTAGAAGCTTTCTTT. Protein sequence: CASSYSRNLEAFF.

The rearrangement joins TRBV7-3 to TRBJ1-2; D not certain. The germline CDR1 and CDR2 sequences are SGHTA and FQGTGA. V was pared by 0 bases and J by 10 bases, with 15 bases between. The length of the CDR3 is 14 residues. The CDR3, as DNA: TGTGCCAGCAGCTTAACGGTCGGACTACAAAACTACACCTTC. Encoded protein: CASSLTVGLQNYTF.

The chain couples TRBV7-8 to TRBJ1-4, with TRBD1 identical over 7 bases. The CDR3 has 16 residues. The ends lost 4 bases at V and 0 bases at J; junction bases unmatched: 5. Looked up from germline, CDR1 is SGHVS and CDR2 is FQNEAQ. This CDR3 is CASSSTGRPTNEKLFF. DNA of the CDR3: TGTGCCAGCAGCTCGACAGGGAGGCCAACTAATGAAAAACTGTTTTTT. The variable domain in full, completed from reference TRBV7-8 and TRBJ1-4, reads GAGVSQSPRYKVAKRGQDVALRCDPISGHVSLFWYQQALGQGPEFLTYFQNEAQLDKSGLPSDRFFAERPEGSVSTLKIQRTQQEDSAVYLCASSSTGRPTNEKLFFGSGTQLSVL.